This passage covers 32 T cell receptor beta chains from one sample sequenced in a study of beta chain features in type 1 diabetes. General observations from the study: Moderate yet significant TCRB CDR3 shortening was seen in Type 1 diabetes patients in all four CD4+ subsets.

No cognate antigen is known for these TCRs. Of the isolated RNA, all was reverse transcribed, and so the sequenced material was expressed TCRB transcripts. Repertoires were generated with immunoSEQ multiplex PCR, while TCRdb's copy carries only in-frame clones and drops some. The profile covers around 150,000 clones, with about a tenth appearing a single time and approximately 0.46% taken by the ten largest. Sequenced material: central memory CD4+ T cells from blood. All receptors come from a man aged 25-45 years with type 1 diabetes.

The chain combines TRBV7-9 with TRBJ2-5, with 7 nucleotides matching TRBD1. CDR1 and CDR2 (germline): SEHNR, FQNEAQ (reference sequence). This CDR3 contains 13 residues. V lost 5 bases, J lost 4 bases, and 4 bases stayed unmatched. The CDR3 DNA reads TGTGCCAGCAGCCCGAGACAGGGAGAGACCCAGTACTTC. Amino acid sequence: CASSPRQGETQYF.

This clone was seen only a few times. The rearrangement uses TRBV2 and TRBJ2-2, with TRBD1 matching 8 bases. Trimming removed 6 bases from V and 8 bases from J; junction bases left unmatched: 11. The germline CDR1 and CDR2 sequences are SNHLY and FYNNEI. The CDR3 has 15 amino acids. The CDR3 nucleotides are TGTGCCAGCAGCGAACAGGGGGGCGCATCTGGGGAGCTGTTTTTT. It is translated as CASSEQGGASGELFF.

V is TRBV6-5 and J is TRBJ2-7; 9 bases agree with TRBD1. Germline trimming cut 2 bases from V and 7 bases from J; bases unmatched to any gene: 9. The CDR3 loop spans 15 amino acids. Germline V CDR1 and CDR2: MNHEY, SVGAGI. The CDR3 DNA reads as TGTGCCAGCAGTTACCGGACAGGGGTCATTGTAGAGCAGTACTTC. This codes for CASSYRTGVIVEQYF.

The chain recombines TRBV5-4 with TRBJ2-3; D might be TRBD2 (5 bases). Germline lookup yields CDR1 SGHNT and CDR2 YYREEE (reference sequence). CDR3 length equals 15 residues. V lost 0 bases and J 3 bases, leaving 11 bases between the germline ends. The CDR3 DNA follows: TGTGCCAGCAGCTTGGCCGGGGAACAAACAGATACGCAGTATTTT. It specifies CASSLAGEQTDTQYF.

The chain couples TRBV5-1 to TRBJ2-5, with D perhaps TRBD2 (5 bases). The CDR3 length is 14 residues. V shed 1 base and J shed 1 base, with 8 bases lying between them. The germline V gene encodes CDR1 SGHRS and CDR2 YFSETQ. The CDR3 loop is CASSLRAVQETQYF. Written as DNA, the CDR3 is TGCGCCAGCAGCTTGCGAGCGGTCCAAGAGACCCAGTACTTC. The variable domain in full, with the rest retrieved from reference TRBV5-1 and TRBJ2-5, is KAGVTQTPRYLIKTRGQQVTLSCSPISGHRSVSWYQQTPGQGLQFLFEYFSETQRNKGNFPGRFSGRQFSNSRSEMNVSTLELGDSALYLCASSLRAVQETQYFGPGTRLLVL.

The rearrangement uses TRBV7-2 and TRBJ2-3; D is uncertain. V lost 4 bases to trimming and J lost 9 bases, with 14 bases between them. This CDR3 is built from 13 residues. Germline CDR1 SGHTA, CDR2 FQGNSA. The CDR3 DNA is TGTGCCAGCAGCTCGTCCTTTGAAGAGACGCAGTATTTT. It specifies CASSSSFEETQYF. The complete variable domain, with remaining parts taken from reference TRBV7-2 and TRBJ2-3, reads GAGVSQSPSNKVTEKGKDVELRCDPISGHTALYWYRQSLGQGLEFLIYFQGNSAPDKSGLPSDRFSAERTGGSVSTLTIQRTQQEDSAVYLCASSSSFEETQYFGPGTRLTVL.

This chain connects TRBV4-3 to TRBJ2-2; 8 bases are a match to TRBD2. In germline, CDR1 is LGHNA, CDR2 YSLEER. The CDR3 runs 16 residues. Germline trimming cut 2 bases from V and 1 base from J; bases unmatched to any gene: 3. CDR3 in amino acids: CASSQLTSGNTGELFF. The DNA for the CDR3 is TGCGCCAGCAGCCAACTAACTAGCGGGAACACCGGGGAGCTGTTTTTT.

The genes are TRBV19 and TRBJ1-5; unclear D gene. The V gene lost 3 bases and the J gene lost 4 bases, with 13 bases spanning the gap. The CDR3 is 15 residues long. Germline V gives CDR1 LNHDA, CDR2 SQIVND (reference sequence). CDR3: CASSILAIGNQPQHF. The CDR3 DNA is TGTGCCAGTAGTATTTTAGCCATTGGGAATCAGCCCCAGCATTTT.

This clone was found a few times. The V and J genes are TRBV28 and TRBJ2-1, with TRBD1 identical over 8 bases. Germline V gives CDR1 MDHEN, CDR2 SYDVKM. The CDR3 totals 16 residues. Unmatched junction bases numbered 8, after V lost 5 bases and J lost 2 bases. In DNA form, the CDR3 reads TGTGCCAGCAGTACCTCGCTCAGGGGGCCCTACAATGAGCAGTTCTTC. The encoded protein is CASSTSLRGPYNEQFF.

The chain couples TRBV7-3 to TRBJ2-3, with 7 bases lining up with TRBD2. This CDR3 has 16 residues. Germline assignment: CDR1 SGHTA and CDR2 FQGTGA. V dropped 3 bases and J dropped 2; count of bases not matched to a gene: 8. CDR3 loop: CASSLRASGLTDTQYF. In DNA, the CDR3 is TGTGCCAGCAGCTTGAGAGCTAGCGGCCTCACAGATACGCAGTATTTT.

The chain is built from TRBV2 and TRBJ2-5; 8 nucleotides align to TRBD1. After removal of 1 base from V and 2 bases from J, the junction contained 3 bases not matched to a gene. Germline V gene lookup returns CDR1 SNHLY and CDR2 FYNNEI. The CDR3 loop spans 15 amino acids. CDR3 bases: TGTGCCAGCAGTGAAGGCAGGGGGCGGCAAGAGACCCAGTACTTC. Translating gives CASSEGRGRQETQYF.

Here the CDR3 DNA reads TGTGCCAGTAGTACCCCTCGGGGGGATGCCGATGGCTACACCTTC. Encoded protein: CASSTPRGDADGYTF. The J gene is TRBJ1-2, the V gene TRBV19, with a weak D call TRBD1 (5 bases). Deletions cut 4 bases from V and 6 bases from J, with 18 bases between. Looked up from germline, CDR1 is LNHDA and CDR2 is SQIVND (reference sequence). The CDR3 totals 15 residues.

This clone was seen more than once but under ten times. The V and J genes are TRBV29-1 and TRBJ1-1; D call uncertain. Trimming shortened V by 5 bases and J by 0 bases, and 10 bases separated the two germline ends. The CDR3 totals 13 residues. Germline CDR1 SQVTM, CDR2 ANQGSEA. The DNA of the CDR3 is TGCAGCGTTAGTACAAACCTGAACACTGAAGCTTTCTTT. This gives the protein CSVSTNLNTEAFF.

This clone was observed a handful of times. This sequence joins TRBV7-8 and TRBJ1-5; TRBD1 matches at 9 bases. The CDR3 totals 15 residues. The germline gives CDR1 SGHVS, CDR2 FQNEAQ. V lost 5 bases to trimming and J lost 4 bases; unmatched junction nucleotides: 6. CDR3 coding DNA: TGTGCCAGCAGCCCAGGACAGGGGAAAAATCAGCCCCAGCATTTT. Translated: CASSPGQGKNQPQHF.

This chain connects TRBV5-1 to TRBJ2-7; 8 bases line up with TRBD1. V gave up 0 bases and J gave up 6 bases; unmatched junction bases: 8. Germline V gene data show CDR1 as SGHRS and CDR2 as YFSETQ. The CDR3 has 15 amino acids. The chain's CDR3 is CASSLDGTGPREQYF. The CDR3 coding sequence is TGCGCCAGCAGCTTGGACGGGACAGGTCCCCGCGAGCAGTACTTC.

This clone was found a few times. The J gene is TRBJ2-1, the V gene TRBV5-4, with 10 bases identical to TRBD2. Germline V CDR1 and CDR2: SGHNT, YYREEE (reference sequence). Trimming took 4 bases from V and 4 from J; bases not matched to a gene: 5. The CDR3 runs to 15 residues. As DNA, the CDR3 is TGTGCCAGCAGCCCAGGACTAGCGGAATACAATGAGCAGTTCTTC. It encodes CASSPGLAEYNEQFF.

The chain employs TRBV4-2 and TRBJ2-1; 8 bases match TRBD1. The CDR3 is 16 amino acids. Per germline, CDR1 LGHNA and CDR2 YNFKEQ. V shed 4 bases, J shed 4 bases, and the junction held 9 bases outside the gene matches. CDR3 nucleotides: TGTGCCAGCAGCCCCGGACAGGGAAGGGGGTACAATGAGCAGTTCTTC. Translating it yields CASSPGQGRGYNEQFF.

The chain couples TRBV6-1 to TRBJ2-7, with 9 nucleotides matching TRBD2. Per the germline V gene, CDR1 is MNHNS and CDR2 is SASEGT. This CDR3 has 16 amino acids. With 4 bases clipped from V and 2 bases from J, the junction kept 9 bases outside the gene matches. The CDR3 protein is CASSGPLAGATYEQYF. The DNA of the CDR3 is TGTGCCAGCAGTGGACCCTTAGCGGGAGCCACCTACGAGCAGTACTTC.

The chain combines TRBV9 with TRBJ2-1; 8 bases match TRBD1. Germline values: CDR1 SGDLS, CDR2 YYNGEE. The length of the CDR3 is 15 residues. J was trimmed by 7 bases and V by 5 bases; bases with no gene match: 11. The CDR3 sequence is CASRPTGTGSNEQFF. CDR3 sequence (DNA): TGTGCCAGCAGGCCCACCGGGACAGGTTCAAATGAGCAGTTCTTC. Full variable domain (outside the CDR3, taken from reference TRBV9 and TRBJ2-1): DSGVTQTPKHLITATGQRVTLRCSPRSGDLSVYWYQQSLDQGLQFLIQYYNGEERAKGNILERFSAQQFPDLHSELNLSSLELGDSALYFCASRPTGTGSNEQFFGPGTRLTVL.

This clone was seen only a few times. The chain has TRBV6-1 and TRBJ2-5; the D gene is possibly TRBD2 (6 bases). V was clipped by 10 bases and J by 5 bases, with 17 bases between them. This CDR3 has 13 amino acids. Per germline, CDR1 MNHNS and CDR2 SASEGT. Here the CDR3 DNA reads TGTGCCACGAGCGGGTTGGCAGGGGAGACCCAGTACTTC. Protein: CATSGLAGETQYF.

V gene TRBV7-6 combines with J gene TRBJ1-5; possible D gene TRBD1, 5 bases. V gave up 0 bases and J gave up 7 bases, with 13 bases separating them. CDR3 length: 15 amino acids. The germline CDR1 and CDR2 sequences are SGHVS and FNYEAQ. This CDR3 is CASSLAGGKGQPQHF. DNA of the CDR3: TGTGCCAGCAGCTTAGCGGGGGGGAAAGGGCAGCCCCAGCATTTT. The full variable domain, its missing parts supplied by reference TRBV7-6 and TRBJ1-5, is GAGVSQSPRYKVTKRGQDVALRCDPISGHVSLYWYRQALGQGPEFLTYFNYEAQQDKSGLPNDRFSAERPEGSISTLTIQRTEQRDSAMYRCASSLAGGKGQPQHFGDGTRLSIL.

This clone has only a few counts. The V and J genes are TRBV4-2 and TRBJ1-1; TRBD1 matches at 8 bases. This CDR3 is built from 17 residues. V dropped 1 base and J dropped 1; count of bases not matched to a gene: 8. Germline-derived CDR1 and CDR2 are LGHNA and YNFKEQ. The CDR3 coding sequence is TGTGCCAGCAGCCAAGTAAGCTGGACAGGGACGAACACTGAAGCTTTCTTT. This encodes CASSQVSWTGTNTEAFF.

J is TRBJ2-5 and V is TRBV18, with TRBD1 as a possible D gene (6 bases). CDR3 length: 16 residues. Trimming stripped 0 bases from V and 2 bases from J, with 13 bases between. Germline V lookup: CDR1 KGHSH, CDR2 LQKENI. The CDR3 coding sequence is TGTGCCAGCTCACCACCCTCGTTGGACAGACAAGAGACCCAGTACTTC. This encodes CASSPPSLDRQETQYF.

This chain uses TRBV4-3 with TRBJ2-7; possibly TRBD1 for D (6 bases). The V gene's germline CDR1 is LGHNA and CDR2 YSLEER. CDR3 length: 16 amino acids. With 0 bases removed from V and 1 base from J, the gap between germline ends came to 13 bases. CDR3 sequence reads: CASSQDWTAPSYEQYF. CDR3 DNA: TGCGCCAGCAGCCAAGATTGGACAGCCCCATCCTACGAGCAGTACTTC.

The chain is built from TRBV4-1 and TRBJ2-2, with TRBD2 matching over 7 bases. The CDR3 is 17 amino acids. V was clipped by 0 bases and J by 4 bases; unmatched bases: 8. The germline V gene encodes CDR1 MGHRA and CDR2 YSYEKL. The CDR3 DNA is TGCGCCAGCAGCCAAGAAATTGCGGGAGTGGGCACCGGGGAGCTGTTTTTT. Protein: CASSQEIAGVGTGELFF.

This clone has a handful of counts. The V call is TRBV7-2, the J call TRBJ2-2; TRBD1 matches 9 bases. CDR3 length: 15 residues. Germline V gene sequence: CDR1 SGHTA, CDR2 FQGNSA. With 4 bases clipped from V and 0 bases from J, the junction kept 0 bases outside the gene matches. The CDR3 DNA reads TGTGCCAGCAGCTGGGACAGGGCGAACACCGGGGAGCTGTTTTTT. Translation gives CASSWDRANTGELFF.

This sequence joins TRBV25-1 and TRBJ1-2; D is uncertain. V was clipped by 4 bases and J by 0 bases, with 15 bases between them. The CDR3 is made up of 16 amino acids. Germline CDR1 MGHDK, CDR2 SYGVNS. CDR3 sequence: CASSGSGSLANYGYTF. DNA of the CDR3: TGTGCCAGCAGTGGATCGGGGTCCTTGGCTAACTATGGCTACACCTTC.

The chain carries TRBV6-1 and TRBJ2-7, with 8 bases fitting TRBD1. The CDR3 runs 14 residues. CDR1 and CDR2 from the germline V gene are MNHNS and SASEGT. V gave up 7 bases and J gave up 3 bases; unmatched junction bases: 8. The CDR3 is CASTAGGTHYEQYF. CDR3 nucleotides: TGTGCCAGCACCGCAGGGGGCACACACTACGAGCAGTACTTC.

The chain uses TRBV29-1 and TRBJ2-5; the match to TRBD2 covers 10 bases. Germline V lookup: CDR1 SQVTM, CDR2 ANQGSEA. This CDR3 is built from 15 residues. Trimming removed 4 bases from V and 4 bases from J; junction bases left unmatched: 9. CDR3 residues: CSVVGEREGPETQYF. The CDR3 nucleotides read TGCAGCGTTGTGGGAGAGCGGGAGGGCCCAGAGACCCAGTACTTC.

With respect to this clone: An end of the junction does not agree with germline; a read error may underlie this. The chain combines TRBV5-4 with TRBJ1-1; 8 bases align to TRBD1. The V gene's germline CDR1 is SGHNT and CDR2 YYREEE (reference sequence). CDR3 length: 15 amino acids. In nucleotides, the CDR3 is TGCGCCAGCAGCCAAGTGGGGACAGGCGTAACTGAAGCTTTCTTT. Protein: CASSQVGTGVTEAFF. The whole variable domain, filled in from reference TRBV5-4 and TRBJ1-1, reads ETGVTQSPTHLIKTRGQQVTLRCSSQSGHNTVSWYQQALGQGPQFIFQYYREEENGRGNFPPRFSGLQFPNYSSELNVNALELDDSALYLCASSQVGTGVTEAFFGQGTRLTVV.

The chain recombines TRBV28 with TRBJ1-1, with D tentatively TRBD1 (6 bases). The CDR3 sequence is 16 residues long. Germline V gene data show CDR1 as MDHEN and CDR2 as SYDVKM. V was cut by 2 bases and J by 6 bases, with 19 bases left in between. The CDR3 reads CASSLGGGHGKPEAFF. CDR3 DNA sequence: TGTGCCAGCAGTTTAGGCGGGGGCCACGGTAAACCTGAAGCTTTCTTT.

The chain is built from TRBV4-1 and TRBJ2-1; D unclear. V was shortened by 5 bases and J by 5 bases, with 7 bases between the two germline ends. The germline CDR1 and CDR2 sequences are MGHRA and YSYEKL. The CDR3 consists of 12 residues. In DNA form, the CDR3 reads TGCGCCAGCAGCATATCTAACAATGAGCAGTTCTTC. Its translation is CASSISNNEQFF.